A single T cell receptor beta chain is shown here with its context. The antigen it recognizes is unknown. There are no base qualities to consult, and no much larger clone falls within one base. This specimen comes from a study of T cells in Graves' hyperthyroidism and ophthalmopathy (dated by TCRdb to the late 2010s). For the study in its entirety: Peripheral blood was collected at initial diagnosis, before any treatment. A discovery cohort of roughly 100 patients, approximately 44 with Graves' ophthalmopathy and roughly 59 with stable Graves' hyperthyroidism, was used to find distinguishing TCR V-J signatures. Prospective prediction of ophthalmopathy was tested in an independent validation cohort of approximately 19 hyperthyroidism patients and 15 to 17 patients who later progressed to ophthalmopathy. The roughly 99 discovery patients were divided at random into training and test sets in a 7:3 ratio. Thyroid tissue and blood T-cell repertoires from over 5 Graves' hyperthyroidism patients were also compared in the study. After blood sampling, hyperthyroidism patients were treated with methimazole at a starting dose of 30 mg daily, and ophthalmopathy patients were treated with high-dose intravenous methylprednisolone. According to the paper, TCR Vbeta CDR3 sequencing was carried out on 135 peripheral blood samples, which came from approximately 43 ophthalmopathy, 75 or so hyperthyroidism and some 17 progressor patients. Paper-wide results and their limitations: Most expanded thyroid clonotypes (frequency above 0.001) were also detected in blood, suggesting blood repertoires may reflect thyroid immune responses. Ophthalmopathy was separated from stable hyperthyroidism by a 13 V-J signature model, with approximately 86% sensitivity and about 81% specificity obtained in cross-validation and 80%/75% obtained in testing. Sample size was not statistically predetermined, and blinding of investigators to group allocation was not performed. In validation, progression to ophthalmopathy was predicted by the model with 70.59% sensitivity and roughly 72% specificity, a median of about 6.8 months before onset.

The CDR3 contains 14 residues, cysteine and phenylalanine counted. The DNA shown is the 42-base CDR3, in frame from base 1. Germline trimming amounts to 9 bases on V and 10 bases on J, with 8 as the count of junction bases outside the gene matches. Per the germline V gene, SNHLY is the CDR1 and FYNNEI is the CDR2. Ophthalmopathy patients had moderately to severely active disease, with a Clinical Activity Score of 3 or more, a NOSPECS grade of 4 or more, and a disease duration of less than 3 months. Exclusion was applied to patients with uncontrolled infections, other autoimmune diseases, pregnancy or lactation. Diagnoses were established on the basis of clinical symptoms, serum thyroxine and TRAb, thyroid ultrasound, and orbital computed tomography. PBMCs were separated from 7.5 to 10 ml of fresh peripheral blood using Ficoll-Paque density gradient centrifugation. Trizol reagent was used to extract total RNA, and RNA quality was then checked on an Agilent 2100 Bioanalyzer.

TCR beta CDR3 regions were amplified from RNA transcripts. A first-round RT-PCR of the TCR CDR3 used the HTBI primer set with the Qiagen OneStep RT-PCR kit. The libraries were constructed in a second round of multiplex PCR and then size-selected and purified. The libraries were sequenced on an Illumina HiSeq2000 using paired-end 100 bp reads. Turning to the authors' computational methods: SOAPnuke was used to process the raw data, throwing out any read that contained adapters or uncalled bases, had a mean Phred below 15, or lacked an exact constant-primer or identifier match. High-quality paired reads were merged with COPE v1.2.5, and unique nucleotide sequences were defined as clonotypes. MiTCR v1.1 was used to align clonotypes to the IMGT TRBV, TRBD and TRBJ reference segments. Only V-J combinations with frequency above 0.0001, covering 99.2% of repertoires, were analysed. A TCS score was defined as the ratio between F50 (clonal expansion) and ExV (chaos), using BLOSUM62-based TCRdist between CDR3 peptides within each V-J. Welch's t-statistics and random forest reduced roughly 540 V-J features to roughly 13, which were used in a naive Bayes classifier (R e1071). In TCRdb, the public reads were trimmed at Q25 with fastp and aligned with MiXCR, with productive beta chains retained. Each CDR3 protein appears once, grouped with its most common genes and DNA. The V and J calls shown here were made by TCRdb, not taken from the authors' results. Present in this sample are 550,000 to 600,000 distinct CDR3 sequences, over 12% of which were seen just once. In total, the top ten clones hold roughly 7.1% of the sample.

The TCR originated in a woman aged 18 to 35 with Graves' ophthalmopathy. The chain links TRBV2 with TRBJ2-1, with TRBD2 identical over 14 junction bases. The sequenced sample consisted of blood. The DNA reads TGTGCCAGGGAGACTAGCGGGAGGGCCCGGGAGCAGTTCTTC. Translated, it reads CARETSGRAREQFF.